What follows are 23 T cell receptor beta chains derived from one specimen sequenced in a study of beta chain features in type 1 diabetes. Overall study results and limits: Type 1 diabetes patients had moderately but significantly shorter TCRB CDR3s in all four CD4+ subsets.

Every isolated RNA sample was fully reverse transcribed, so sequencing captured expressed TCRB transcripts. Some clones are missing from TCRdb's copy, which holds only in-frame ones; the method was immunoSEQ multiplex PCR. Of about 640,000 clones in the sample, around 12% are singletons; the top ten hold around 0.12%. For these TCRs, the target antigens are not known. The sequencing sample was made of naive CD4+ T cells from blood. The receptors here all came from a man aged 25 to 40 with type 1 diabetes.

With respect to this clone: Other DNA sequences in this sample translate to the same CDR3. In DNA form, the CDR3 reads TGTGCCAGCAGCTTGGCTAGCCTAACAGATACGCAGTATTTT. Its protein is CASSLASLTDTQYF. The chain couples TRBV7-2 to TRBJ2-3; the D gene is possibly TRBD2 (5 bases). V lost 3 bases, J lost 3 bases, and 10 bases lay in between. The germline gives CDR1 SGHTA, CDR2 FQGNSA. The CDR3 runs 14 residues. Full variable domain (remainder filled in from reference TRBV7-2 and TRBJ2-3): GAGVSQSPSNKVTEKGKDVELRCDPISGHTALYWYRQSLGQGLEFLIYFQGNSAPDKSGLPSDRFSAERTGGSVSTLTIQRTQQEDSAVYLCASSLASLTDTQYFGPGTRLTVL.

This clone was counted only a few times. The chain joins TRBV11-2 to TRBJ2-7; D gene unclear. The CDR3 covers 13 residues. The germline V gene has CDR1 SGHAT and CDR2 FQNNGV. With 5 bases removed from V and 5 bases from J, the gap between germline ends came to 13 bases. The CDR3 loop is CASSPLIVDEQYF. CDR3 nucleotides: TGTGCCAGCAGCCCGTTAATCGTCGACGAGCAGTACTTC.

The chain is built from TRBV7-9 and TRBJ2-7; TRBD2 might be the D (5 bases). CDR1 and CDR2 from the germline V gene are SEHNR and FQNEAQ (reference sequence). The ends were cut back, 0 bases at V and 0 bases at J, with 9 bases in the middle. This CDR3 region has 15 residues. CDR3 DNA sequence: TGTGCCAGCAGCTTAGCTGGTAGCGTCTCCTACGAGCAGTACTTC. Protein sequence: CASSLAGSVSYEQYF.

This clone was recorded a few times. V and J are TRBV18 and TRBJ1-5, with TRBD1 matching 7 bases. V lost 4 bases and J lost 2; bases outside the gene matches: 8. Germline V gene sequence: CDR1 KGHSH, CDR2 LQKENI. The CDR3 sequence is 16 residues long. The CDR3 protein is CASSQNRGLGNQPQHF. For the CDR3, the DNA is TGTGCCAGCTCACAAAACAGGGGTCTTGGCAATCAGCCCCAGCATTTT.

This clone was found a few times. The CDR3 loop reads CASSLALEAYGYTF. CDR3 DNA sequence: TGCGCCAGCAGCTTGGCCTTAGAGGCCTATGGCTACACCTTC. The J gene is TRBJ1-2, the V gene TRBV5-1; no clear D gene. Germline loops: CDR1 SGHRS, CDR2 YFSETQ. The CDR3 covers 14 residues. V was shortened by 0 bases and J by 4 bases, with 10 bases between the two germline ends. Full variable domain (outside the CDR3, taken from reference TRBV5-1 and TRBJ1-2): KAGVTQTPRYLIKTRGQQVTLSCSPISGHRSVSWYQQTPGQGLQFLFEYFSETQRNKGNFPGRFSGRQFSNSRSEMNVSTLELGDSALYLCASSLALEAYGYTFGSGTRLTVV.

As DNA, the CDR3 is TGTGCCAGCAGTCCGTACCGGGATTCCACCCGGGCCGGGGAGCTGTTTTTT. This encodes CASSPYRDSTRAGELFF. V is TRBV28 and J is TRBJ2-2; D possibly corresponds to TRBD2 (5 bases). The CDR3 covers 17 residues. Germline V gene lookup returns CDR1 MDHEN and CDR2 SYDVKM. V was clipped by 5 bases and J by 6 bases, with 22 bases between them.

The chain uses TRBV2 and TRBJ1-3, with a weak D call TRBD1 (5 bases). Deletions cut 1 base from V and 0 bases from J, with 10 bases between. The CDR3 consists of 16 residues. CDR1 is SNHLY, CDR2 FYNNEI, per germline. CDR3 sequence reads: CASSEVRGGSGNTIYF. The DNA for the CDR3 is TGTGCCAGCAGTGAAGTGCGGGGCGGCTCTGGAAACACCATATATTTT.

This chain links TRBV10-3 with TRBJ1-6, with TRBD1 as a possible D gene (5 bases). Germline values: CDR1 ENHRY, CDR2 SYGVKD. Between the trimmed V and J ends, which lost 2 bases and 9 bases, there was a span of 17 bases. CDR3 length: 16 amino acids. This CDR3 is CAISERAMDTSSPLHF. In DNA form, the CDR3 reads TGTGCCATCAGTGAGCGGGCAATGGACACATCTTCACCCCTCCACTTT.

In its sample, this clone was seen a few times. The chain employs TRBV28 and TRBJ2-1; D is undetermined. V gave up 8 bases and J gave up 1 base, with 3 bases separating them. CDR1 MDHEN and CDR2 SYDVKM come from the germline V gene. The CDR3 spans 11 residues. For the CDR3, the DNA is TGTGCCAGCGGGTCCTACAATGAGCAGTTCTTC. It yields the protein CASGSYNEQFF.

This clone was counted only a few times. The chain carries TRBV19 and TRBJ2-5; 7 bases are a match to TRBD2. In germline, CDR1 is LNHDA, CDR2 SQIVND (reference sequence). Germline trimming cut 4 bases from V and 1 base from J; bases unmatched to any gene: 3. The CDR3 is 14 amino acids. The CDR3 region is CASSRGGGQETQYF. The DNA for the CDR3 is TGTGCCAGTAGTAGGGGCGGGGGCCAAGAGACCCAGTACTTC.

Comments on this clone: This sample also contains other DNA sequences that code for the same CDR3. The J gene is TRBJ1-5, the V gene TRBV9, with 8 bases lining up with TRBD1. The CDR3 has 14 amino acids. V lost 2 bases and J lost 3; bases outside the gene matches: 1. The germline CDR1 and CDR2 sequences are SGDLS and YYNGEE. The CDR3, as DNA: TGTGCCAGCAGCGTGACAGGGGACAATCAGCCCCAGCATTTT. It codes for CASSVTGDNQPQHF.

The gene calls are TRBV2 and TRBJ2-1, with 9 bases fitting TRBD1. V was pared by 1 base and J by 6 bases, with 7 bases of the junction left unmatched. The CDR3 covers 16 residues. The germline V gene has CDR1 SNHLY and CDR2 FYNNEI. This chain's CDR3 is CASSEVGQGGFNEQFF. The CDR3 bases are TGTGCCAGCAGTGAAGTGGGACAGGGAGGATTCAATGAGCAGTTCTTC.

There are a few counts of this clone. The chain joins TRBV5-4 to TRBJ2-1, with a tentative D call TRBD2 (6 bases). V lost 5 bases and J 9 bases, leaving 12 bases between the germline ends. Looked up from germline, CDR1 is SGHNT and CDR2 is YYREEE (reference sequence). CDR3 length: 12 amino acids. As DNA, the CDR3 is TGTGCCAGCAGTTGGGGCGGGACTGAGCAGTTCTTC. The encoded protein is CASSWGGTEQFF. The variable domain in full, with the rest retrieved from reference TRBV5-4 and TRBJ2-1, is ETGVTQSPTHLIKTRGQQVTLRCSSQSGHNTVSWYQQALGQGPQFIFQYYREEENGRGNFPPRFSGLQFPNYSSELNVNALELDDSALYLCASSWGGTEQFFGPGTRLTVL.

This clone was counted only a few times. The CDR3 loop is CASSPDGNTEAFF. The DNA for the CDR3 is TGTGCCAGCAGCCCTGACGGGAACACTGAAGCTTTCTTT. This chain joins TRBV7-3 and TRBJ1-1; D gene uncertain. CDR3 length equals 13 residues. The germline V gene has CDR1 SGHTA and CDR2 FQGTGA. The V and J ends lost 5 bases and 1 base respectively, with 8 bases between them. Together with reference TRBV7-3 and TRBJ1-1, the CDR3 gives the full variable domain: GAGVSQTPSNKVTEKGKYVELRCDPISGHTALYWYRQSLGQGPEFLIYFQGTGAADDSGLPNDRFFAVRPEGSVSTLKIQRTERGDSAVYLCASSPDGNTEAFFGQGTRLTVV.

This clone was seen more than once but under ten times. The chain is built from TRBV7-2 and TRBJ2-1, with TRBD2 matching 12 bases. The ends lost 0 bases at V and 4 bases at J; junction bases unmatched: 1. CDR1 is SGHTA and CDR2 is FQGNSA in the germline V gene. The CDR3 spans 16 residues. CDR3 sequence reads: CASSLALAGGYNEQFF. The CDR3 DNA follows: TGTGCCAGCAGCTTAGCGCTAGCGGGAGGGTACAATGAGCAGTTCTTC.

V usage is TRBV4-1 and J usage is TRBJ1-2; D is unclear. There are 13 residues in the CDR3. Between the trimmed V and J ends, which lost 0 bases and 4 bases, there was a span of 6 bases. Germline lookup yields CDR1 MGHRA and CDR2 YSYEKL. CDR3 residues: CASSQDGIYGYTF. The CDR3 DNA sequence: TGCGCCAGCAGCCAAGATGGGATCTATGGCTACACCTTC.

The table lists this clone with a few counts. This sequence joins TRBV30 and TRBJ2-7; D gene unclear. V lost 3 bases, J lost 2 bases, and 8 bases lay in between. Germline V gene data show CDR1 as GTSNPN and CDR2 as SVGIG (reference sequence). This CDR3 is built from 12 residues. The DNA for the CDR3 is TGTGCCTGGAGAGGATTCACCTACGAGCAGTACTTC. It specifies CAWRGFTYEQYF. The full variable domain, rest sourced from reference TRBV30 and TRBJ2-7, is SQTIHQWPATLVQPVGSPLSLECTVEGTSNPNLYWYRQAAGRGLQLLFYSVGIGQISSEVPQNLSASRPQDRQFILSSKKLLLSDSGFYLCAWRGFTYEQYFGPGTRLTVT.

The chain carries TRBV28 and TRBJ2-7; D gene ambiguous. CDR1 MDHEN and CDR2 SYDVKM come from the germline V gene. Trimming took 8 bases from V and 5 from J, leaving 7 bases between them. The CDR3 totals 10 residues. The chain's CDR3 is CASGGDEQYF. CDR3 DNA: TGTGCCAGCGGTGGGGACGAGCAGTACTTC.

The genes are TRBV30 and TRBJ2-5, with unresolved D. Between the trimmed V and J ends, which lost 4 bases and 2 bases, there was a span of 11 bases. Germline CDR1 and CDR2: GTSNPN and SVGIG (reference sequence). CDR3 length: 13 residues. The CDR3 here is CAWNPTPQETQYF. CDR3 in DNA: TGTGCCTGGAACCCCACTCCTCAAGAGACCCAGTACTTC.

The genes are TRBV10-3 and TRBJ2-7; 7 bases match TRBD1. J lost 5 bases, V lost 7 bases, and 8 bases had no gene match. Per the germline V gene, CDR1 is ENHRY and CDR2 is SYGVKD. The length of the CDR3 is 13 residues. CDR3 in amino acids: CAIMATGFDEQYF. CDR3 DNA: TGTGCCATCATGGCGACAGGGTTTGACGAGCAGTACTTC.

This clone was detected only once. V and J are TRBV9 and TRBJ2-2; D unclear. CDR1 SGDLS and CDR2 YYNGEE come from the germline V gene. The CDR3 has 13 amino acids. Trimming stripped 4 bases from V and 6 bases from J, with 10 bases between. CDR3 DNA sequence: TGTGCCAGCAGCTCGGATCGGGCCGGGGAGCTGTTTTTT. It yields the protein CASSSDRAGELFF. Full variable domain (missing parts from reference TRBV9 and TRBJ2-2): DSGVTQTPKHLITATGQRVTLRCSPRSGDLSVYWYQQSLDQGLQFLIQYYNGEERAKGNILERFSAQQFPDLHSELNLSSLELGDSALYFCASSSDRAGELFFGEGSRLTVL.

Only a few counts were recorded for this clone. This chain joins TRBV29-1 and TRBJ2-2; D unclear. Trimming stripped 0 bases from V and 5 bases from J, with 10 bases between. This CDR3 has 14 amino acids. The germline V gene encodes CDR1 SQVTM and CDR2 ANQGSEA. This CDR3 is CSVEETSATGELFF. CDR3 coding DNA: TGCAGCGTTGAAGAAACATCAGCGACCGGGGAGCTGTTTTTT.

This clone has a handful of counts. The chain recombines TRBV6-6 with TRBJ1-5; D is ambiguous. This CDR3 is built from 15 residues. Germline-derived CDR1 and CDR2 are MNHNY and SVGAGI (reference sequence). V shed 0 bases and J shed 7 bases, with 13 bases lying between them. CDR3 region: CASSYSSGYDQPQHF. CDR3 nucleotides: TGTGCCAGCAGTTACTCGTCGGGATATGACCAGCCCCAGCATTTT.